These 13 T cell receptor beta chains were all obtained from the same sample, sequenced in a study of blood T cell repertoires in COVID-19. Libraries were prepared by immunoSEQ multiplex PCR; TCRdb keeps only in-frame clonotypes and omits some of them. The table has about 220,000 clones, approximately 85% seen once. The sequencing sample was made of peripheral blood. The source is a woman in her 70s with COVID-19, enrolled during active disease.

J is TRBJ2-5 and V is TRBV18; 7 nucleotides match TRBD1. This CDR3 spans 18 amino acids. Germline CDR1 and CDR2: KGHSH and LQKENI. V dropped 3 bases and J dropped 4; count of bases not matched to a gene: 17. CDR3 amino acids: CASSPPRLGGARGETQYF. CDR3 DNA: TGTGCCAGCTCACCTCCTAGGTTAGGGGGCGCGAGGGGAGAGACCCAGTACTTC.

This chain joins TRBV7-2 and TRBJ2-5; 8 bases are a match to TRBD1. The ends lost 3 bases at V and 4 bases at J; junction bases unmatched: 4. The CDR3 loop spans 14 amino acids. Germline V lookup: CDR1 SGHTA, CDR2 FQGNSA. CDR3 sequence: CASSLTGAGETQYF. The CDR3 region has the DNA TGTGCCAGCAGCTTGACAGGGGCGGGAGAGACCCAGTACTTC.

The chain recombines TRBV28 with TRBJ1-1, with 10 bases matching TRBD1. With 6 bases clipped from V and 7 bases from J, the junction kept 11 bases outside the gene matches. CDR1 and CDR2 (germline): MDHEN, SYDVKM. This CDR3 has 15 residues. CDR3 sequence (DNA): TGTGCCAGCAGGGACCAGGGACAGGGGACTATTGAAGCTTTCTTT. Amino acids: CASRDQGQGTIEAFF.

The rearrangement links TRBV2 to TRBJ2-1; tentative D call: TRBD2 (6 bases). Germline V gene data show CDR1 as SNHLY and CDR2 as FYNNEI. Trimming shortened V by 6 bases and J by 5 bases, and 11 bases separated the two germline ends. This CDR3 is 13 amino acids long. The CDR3 DNA reads TGTGCCAGCAGAGAAAGGGAGGACAATGAGCAGTTCTTC. It specifies CASREREDNEQFF.

The CDR3 sequence: CASGLATAQGSGELFF. The CDR3 DNA is TGTGCTAGTGGTTTGGCCACGGCCCAGGGGTCCGGGGAGCTGTTTTTT. The V gene is TRBV12-5, the J gene TRBJ2-2, with D maybe TRBD1 (6 bases). Per germline, CDR1 LGHNT and CDR2 FRNRAP. V was pared by 1 base and J by 6 bases, with 15 bases between. The CDR3 extends over 16 amino acids.

CDR3 sequence (DNA): TGCAGCGTTGAAGACTCACACTCGGAGGCTTTCTTT. This sequence encodes CSVEDSHSEAFF. The chain is built from TRBV29-1 and TRBJ1-1; D ambiguous. The CDR3 runs to 12 residues. Between the trimmed V and J ends, which lost 0 bases and 11 bases, there was a span of 13 bases. Germline V CDR1 and CDR2: SQVTM, ANQGSEA.

The chain recombines TRBV6-4 with TRBJ2-2; D remains unclear. Germline V gives CDR1 MRHNA, CDR2 SNTAGT. The ends were cut back, 6 bases at V and 0 bases at J, with 14 bases in the middle. The CDR3 runs 16 residues. In DNA, the CDR3 is TGTGCCAGCAGCCGCGATCCGTCCCCGAACACCGGGGAGCTGTTTTTT. This sequence encodes CASSRDPSPNTGELFF.

This clone was seen a handful of times. The V call is TRBV7-2, the J call TRBJ1-6; the D is unclear. Germline CDR1 SGHTA, CDR2 FQGNSA. The CDR3 length is 17 residues. Trimming shortened V by 0 bases and J by 9 bases, and 18 bases separated the two germline ends. CDR3 bases: TGTGCCAGCAGCTTAGCATACCCAGGCCCCTTCGTTTCACCCCTCCACTTT. This codes for CASSLAYPGPFVSPLHF.

The chain carries TRBV28 and TRBJ2-1; 15 bases align to TRBD2. The germline gives CDR1 MDHEN, CDR2 SYDVKM. The CDR3 totals 18 residues. Trimming at V came to 5 bases and at J to 2 bases, leaving 7 bases not matched to a gene. CDR3 sequence: CASSLGTSGRSPYNEQFF. The DNA of the CDR3 is TGTGCCAGCAGTCTCGGGACTAGCGGGAGGTCCCCCTACAATGAGCAGTTCTTC.

The rearrangement joins TRBV18 to TRBJ1-4; TRBD1 might be the D (6 bases). The CDR3 has 16 residues. V was trimmed by 2 bases and J by 4 bases, leaving 14 bases between them. Germline CDR1 KGHSH, CDR2 LQKENI. CDR3 sequence (DNA): TGTGCCAGCTCACCAAAAACAGGGTCGGTTAATGAAAAACTGTTTTTT. As protein: CASSPKTGSVNEKLFF.

This clone was detected only a few times. This chain joins TRBV6-5 and TRBJ2-7, with 12 bases matching TRBD2. Losses at the gene ends were 4 bases for V and 5 bases for J; bases not matched to a gene: 6. Germline V gene lookup returns CDR1 MNHEY and CDR2 SVGAGI. CDR3 length: 15 residues. CDR3 in DNA: TGTGCCAGCAGTTCATCGACTAGCGGGAGAAACGAGCAGTACTTC. Translating gives CASSSSTSGRNEQYF.

A few counts support this clone. The chain joins TRBV20-1 to TRBJ1-1; no firm D call. The CDR3 is 10 amino acids. V was clipped by 6 bases and J by 11 bases, with 13 bases between them. Germline V gives CDR1 DFQATT, CDR2 SNEGSKA (reference sequence). CDR3 loop: CSAVEVEAFF. DNA for the CDR3: TGCAGTGCGGTCGAGGTAGAGGCTTTCTTT.

The rearrangement links TRBV6-6 to TRBJ2-5; 8 bases agree with TRBD2. Germline V gene lookup returns CDR1 MNHNY and CDR2 SVGAGI (reference sequence). The CDR3 is 16 residues long. The V and J ends lost 8 bases and 5 bases, in that order; junction bases with no gene match: 16. The CDR3 sequence: CASQRARGRFSETQYF. The CDR3 bases are TGTGCCAGCCAAAGGGCTCGCGGGAGGTTTTCGGAGACCCAGTACTTC.